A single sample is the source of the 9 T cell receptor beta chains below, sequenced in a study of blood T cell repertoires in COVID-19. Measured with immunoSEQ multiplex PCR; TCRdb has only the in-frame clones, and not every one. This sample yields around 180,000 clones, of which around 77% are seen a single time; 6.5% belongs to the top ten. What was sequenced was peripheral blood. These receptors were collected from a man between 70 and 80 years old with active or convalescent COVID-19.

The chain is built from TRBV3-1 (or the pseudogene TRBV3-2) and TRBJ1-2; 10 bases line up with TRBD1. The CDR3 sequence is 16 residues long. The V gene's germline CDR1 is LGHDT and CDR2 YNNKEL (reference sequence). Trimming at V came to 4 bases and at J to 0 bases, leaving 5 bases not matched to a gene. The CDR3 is CASSRDRGASNYGYTF. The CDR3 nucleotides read TGTGCCAGCAGCCGGGACAGGGGAGCCTCTAACTATGGCTACACCTTC.

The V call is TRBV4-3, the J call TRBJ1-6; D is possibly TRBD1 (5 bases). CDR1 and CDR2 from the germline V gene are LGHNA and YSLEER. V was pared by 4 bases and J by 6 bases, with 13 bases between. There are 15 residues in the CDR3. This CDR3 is CASSPKVGGNSPLHF. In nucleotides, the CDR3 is TGCGCCAGCAGCCCCAAGGTCGGGGGTAATTCACCCCTCCACTTT.

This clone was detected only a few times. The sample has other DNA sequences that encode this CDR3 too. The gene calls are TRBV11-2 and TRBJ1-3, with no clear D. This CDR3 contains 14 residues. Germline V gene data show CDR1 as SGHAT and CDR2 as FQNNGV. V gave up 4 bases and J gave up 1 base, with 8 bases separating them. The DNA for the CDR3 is TGTGCCAGCAGCTCCGGAGTTTCTGGAAACACCATATATTTT. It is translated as CASSSGVSGNTIYF.

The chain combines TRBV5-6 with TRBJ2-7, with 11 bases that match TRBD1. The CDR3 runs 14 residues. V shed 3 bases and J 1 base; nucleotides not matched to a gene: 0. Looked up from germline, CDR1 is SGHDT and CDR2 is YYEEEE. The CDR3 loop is CASSWDRGSYEQYF. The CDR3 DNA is TGTGCCAGCAGCTGGGACAGGGGGTCCTACGAGCAGTACTTC.

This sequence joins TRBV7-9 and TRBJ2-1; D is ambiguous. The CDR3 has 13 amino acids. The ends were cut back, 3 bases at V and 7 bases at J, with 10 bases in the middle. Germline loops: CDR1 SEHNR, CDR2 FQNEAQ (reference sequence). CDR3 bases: TGTGCCAGCAGCTTTGGGCTTGGGAATGAGCAGTTCTTC. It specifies CASSFGLGNEQFF. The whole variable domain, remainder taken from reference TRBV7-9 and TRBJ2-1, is DTGVSQNPRHKITKRGQNVTFRCDPISEHNRLYWYRQTLGQGPEFLTYFQNEAQLEKSRLLSDRFSAERPKGSFSTLEIQRTEQGDSAMYLCASSFGLGNEQFFGPGTRLTVL.

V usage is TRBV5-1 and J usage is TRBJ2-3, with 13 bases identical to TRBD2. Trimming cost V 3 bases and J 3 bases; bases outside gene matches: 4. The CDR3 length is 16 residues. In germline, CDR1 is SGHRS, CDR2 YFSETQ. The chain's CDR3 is CASSSGTSGTTDTQYF. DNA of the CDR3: TGCGCCAGCAGCTCGGGGACTAGCGGGACAACAGATACGCAGTATTTT.

CDR3 loop: CASSLLGLVSEQFF. The DNA of the CDR3 is TGCGCCAGCAGCCTTCTTGGACTAGTTTCTGAGCAGTTCTTC. The chain links TRBV5-1 to TRBJ2-1; 7 nucleotides align to TRBD2. Germline lookup yields CDR1 SGHRS and CDR2 YFSETQ. V shed 4 bases, J shed 9 bases, and the junction held 10 bases outside the gene matches. CDR3 length equals 14 residues.

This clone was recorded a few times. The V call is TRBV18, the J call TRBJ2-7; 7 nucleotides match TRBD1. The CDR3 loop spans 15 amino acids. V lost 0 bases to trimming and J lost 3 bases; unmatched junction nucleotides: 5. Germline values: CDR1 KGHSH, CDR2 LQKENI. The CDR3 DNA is TGTGCCAGCTCACCACCGAGTGGGACAGTCTACGAGCAGTACTTC. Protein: CASSPPSGTVYEQYF.

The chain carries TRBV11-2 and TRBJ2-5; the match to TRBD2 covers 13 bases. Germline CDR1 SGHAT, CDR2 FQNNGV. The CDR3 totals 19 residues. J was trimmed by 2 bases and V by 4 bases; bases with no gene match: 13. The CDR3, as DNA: TGTGCCAGCAGCTCCGGCAGGGGACTAGCGGGAATAGGACAAGAGACCCAGTACTTC. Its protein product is CASSSGRGLAGIGQETQYF.